What follows describes a single T cell receptor beta chain. It lacks a known antigen. No much larger clonotype is one base removed from it; base qualities were not supplied. This entry is derived from a study of regulatory T cells in long-lasting Graves disease (TCRdb year 2021). Regarding the research as a whole: Newly diagnosed Graves' disease patients had taken antithyroid drugs for less than 3 months. A total of 35 or so samples underwent TCR sequencing: about 13 from persistent and roughly 20 from newly diagnosed Graves' disease patients. Patients with persistent Graves' disease were compared with patients with newly diagnosed Graves' disease using TCR sequencing and RNA sequencing of peripheral blood. The study was conducted in China and was registered as a clinical trial. Here is what the overall study found, with its caveats: The authors noted that the small sample size was a limitation that may lower accuracy. Sequencing and analysis were limited to the TCR beta chain. Lower TCR Shannon entropy and fewer highly expanded clones were observed in persistent Graves' disease patients than in newly diagnosed patients, which suggested clonal expansion. More public clonotypes were shared among persistent patients (around 3,000) than among newly diagnosed patients (roughly 1,000). Only peripheral blood was studied, because thyroid tissue, the primary lesion, was inaccessible. TRBV28, TRBJ1-2 and TRBJ2-5 were preferentially used in persistent disease, while TRBV20-1 and TRBJ2-1 were favored in newly diagnosed disease.

The library was obtained by multiplex PCR. TCRdb names Illumina HiSeq 4000 as the instrument used. TCR beta libraries were built with iRepertoire HTBI primers and Arm-PCR amplification of CDR3 regions. Gel purification was performed on PCR products prior to sequencing. The authors' pipeline ran thus. Gene usage analysis of CDR3 amino acid clonotypes relied on the approximately 60 TRBV and 12 to 15 TRBJ segments identified across samples. COPE and FqMerger were used to merge filtered high-quality paired reads into contigs. Contigs were aligned with BLAST to IMGT TRBV, TRBD and TRBJ reference genes, and CDR3 was defined per IMGT. Any clonotype with a frequency above 0.1% was counted as a highly expanded clone. Shannon entropy was used to measure repertoire diversity, and the Gini coefficient was used to measure V-J evenness. A clonotype found in more than one individual was treated as public. The public reads were run again by TCRdb, first through fastp at Q25 and then through MiXCR, and only productive beta chains were kept. Rows with one shared CDR3 protein collapse into an entry with the most common genes and DNA. Here the V and J calls rest on TCRdb's processing, not on the authors' analysis. Counted in this sample were about 530,000 distinct CDR3 sequences; more than 15% of them appeared once. Around 25% of the sample lies in the top ten.

The CDR3 measures 12 amino acids from cysteine to phenylalanine. The sequence is cut down to CDR3 DNA, 36 bases in frame from base 1. Looking up the germline V gene (reference sequence) yields CDR1 SEHNR and CDR2 FQNEAQ. V gives up 7 bases and J gives up 13 bases, and the segment between their germline ends measures 14 bases. Taken with the paper, the label for time point translates to: newly diagnosed GD, antithyroid drugs for less than 3 months. For both TCR sequencing and RNA sequencing, RNA was extracted from PBMCs in TRIzol. The diagnosis of Graves' disease was made according to American Thyroid Association guidelines. Recruitment of patients was carried out at an endocrinology department in Xi'an, China. Each patient gave approximately 10 milliliters of peripheral blood, collected in an EDTA anticoagulant tube. Ficoll Paque Plus density gradient separation was used to isolate PBMCs, and no further T cell sorting was done. RNA quality was checked with an Agilent 2100 Bioanalyzer and agarose gel, and concentration with a NanoDrop 2000.

The sample also formed part of further work on T cells in Graves' hyperthyroidism and ophthalmopathy. The second study's authors report: Stable Graves' hyperthyroidism was defined as no progression to ophthalmopathy during 18 months of follow-up. Hyperthyroidism patients were aged 18 to 65 years and newly diagnosed, with disease duration of less than 2 months. Any patient with an uncontrolled infection, another autoimmune disease, pregnancy or lactation was excluded. Diagnoses were based on clinical symptoms, serum thyroxine and TRAb, thyroid ultrasound and orbital computed tomography. The first round of RT-PCR for the TCR CDR3 was performed with the HTBI primer set and the Qiagen OneStep RT-PCR kit. Blood samples also contained most of the expanded thyroid clonotypes (frequency above 0.001), which suggests that blood repertoires may reflect thyroid immune responses. Ophthalmopathy was separated from stable hyperthyroidism by a 13 V-J signature model, with around 90% sensitivity and about 81% specificity obtained in cross-validation and 80%/75% obtained in testing. In validation, the model predicted progression to ophthalmopathy with 65% to 71% sensitivity and over 72% specificity, a median of 6.5 months before onset. To identify TCR V-J signatures that set the groups apart, the researchers used a discovery cohort of about a hundred patients, made up of around 40 with Graves' ophthalmopathy and 55 to 65 with stable Graves' hyperthyroidism. Whether ophthalmopathy could be predicted prospectively was tested in an independent validation cohort made up of 18 to 20 hyperthyroidism patients plus 17 patients who later progressed to ophthalmopathy. For training and testing, the 100 or so patients in the discovery cohort were randomly divided in a 7:3 ratio. In several Graves' hyperthyroidism patients, the study also compared T-cell repertoires from thyroid tissue with T-cell repertoires from blood. After blood sampling, hyperthyroidism patients were treated with methimazole at a starting dose of 30 mg daily, and ophthalmopathy patients were treated with high-dose intravenous methylprednisolone. Libraries were constructed in a second round of multiplex PCR, after which size selection and purification were performed. Paired-end sequencing of the libraries was performed with 100 bp reads on an Illumina HiSeq2000. Raw data were processed with SOAPnuke, discarding reads with adapters, uncalled bases, mean Phred below 15, or no exact constant-primer or identifier match. COPE v1.2.5 was used to merge high-quality paired reads, and clonotypes were defined as unique nucleotide sequences. Clonotypes were aligned to IMGT TRBV, TRBD and TRBJ reference segments using MiTCR v1.1. Only V-J combinations with frequency above 0.0001, covering 98% to 99.2% of repertoires, were analysed. A TCS score was defined as the ratio of F50 (clonal expansion) to E x V (chaos), with BLOSUM62-based TCRdist applied between CDR3 peptides within each V-J. Welch's t-statistics and random forest reduced around 550 V-J features to about 12, which were used in a naive Bayes classifier (R e1071). No statistical method was used to set the sample size in advance, and investigators knew the group allocation. TCR Vbeta CDR3 sequencing of 140 or so peripheral blood samples (around 45 ophthalmopathy, roughly 74 hyperthyroidism and roughly 17 progressor patients) is reported in the paper.

The sequence derives from a woman aged 35-60 years with Graves disease. Donor details come from another sample of the same person, matched by shared clones. The source material was peripheral blood mononuclear cells (PBMCs), sampled at new diagnosis, from a patient treated with antithyroid drugs. Recombination joined TRBV7-9 with TRBJ1-6, with the identity of the D gene unclear. The CDR3: CASNREDGPLHF. The sequence in DNA is TGTGCCAGCAACCGCGAGGATGGGCCCCTCCACTTT.